This is a list of T cell receptor beta chains from one sample in a study of CD8 T cells in Susac syndrome. From the immunoSEQ multiplex PCR reads, TCRdb called clonotypes with MiXCR, one entry per CDR3 protein. Of roughly 150,000 distinct CDR3 sequences in the sample, roughly 95% were seen once. What was sequenced was CD4+ T cells from PBMCs. These receptors originate from a human donor with Susac syndrome. CDR3s include the opening cysteine and the closing phenylalanine or tryptophan. D genes are given only for firm matches. For some rows the clone size is stated as once, few or many, or as a class when expanded; others skip it.

j_gene,abundance,d_gene,len,v_gene,CDR3nt,CDR3aa
TRBJ1-6,-,TRBD1,13,TRBV29-1,TGCAGCGTTTGGGCAGGGGGCAATTCACCCCTCCACTTT,CSVWAGGNSPLHF
TRBJ2-6,-,TRBD1,16,TRBV6-1,TGTGCCAGCACAGGACAGGGTCGCTCTGGGGCCAACGTCCTGACTTTC,CASTGQGRSGANVLTF
TRBJ2-7,-,-,14,TRBV16,TGTGCCAGCAGCCAAGGGATGGTGGGCTACGAGCAGTACTTC,CASSQGMVGYEQYF
TRBJ2-7,-,-,12,TRBV29-1,TGCAGCGTTCACATAAGCTCCTACGAGCAGTACTTC,CSVHISSYEQYF
TRBJ2-1,-,-,11,TRBV29-1,TGCAGCGTTGAAGGCCCTGAAGCGCAGTTCTTC,CSVEGPEAQFF
TRBJ2-1,-,-,14,TRBV3-1,TGTGCCAGCAGCCAAGGAAGGGGCTACGGTGAGCAGTTCTTC,CASSQGRGYGEQFF
TRBJ2-7,-,TRBD1,15,TRBV28,TGTGCCAGCAGTATTCAAGGACAGGGGGGCGACGAGCAGTACTTC,CASSIQGQGGDEQYF
TRBJ2-1,-,TRBD2,15,TRBV5-1,TGCGCCAGCAGTGCTAGCGGGGGGGCACACAATGAGCAGTTCTTC,CASSASGGAHNEQFF
TRBJ1-1,once,-,15,TRBV7-9,TGTGCCAGCAGCTTAACAGGCCTCATGAACACTGAAGCTTTCTTT,CASSLTGLMNTEAFF
TRBJ1-6,-,TRBD1,16,TRBV20-1,TGCAGTGCTCGACGCGGGGGTTCAGGGGGCGATTCACCCCTCCACTTT,CSARRGGSGGDSPLHF
TRBJ2-5,-,-,15,TRBV7-2,TGTGCCAGCAGGGGAGATGCGGCCCCTGGAGAGACCCAGTACTTC,CASRGDAAPGETQYF
TRBJ2-1,-,TRBD2,15,TRBV3-1,TGTGCCAGCAGCACAAGACTAGCGGGATACAATGAGCAGTTCTTC,CASSTRLAGYNEQFF
TRBJ2-7,-,-,13,TRBV12-3/TRBV12-4,TGTGCCAGCAGGCGCACCGAGACAGGCGAGCAGTACTTC,CASRRTETGEQYF
TRBJ2-5,-,TRBD2,15,TRBV7-2,TGTGCCAGCAGCTTGACTAGCGGCACGGGGGAGACCCAGTACTTC,CASSLTSGTGETQYF
TRBJ1-5,-,-,13,TRBV9,TGTGCCAGCAGCTCCAATAGCAATCAGCCCCAGCATTTT,CASSSNSNQPQHF
TRBJ2-3,-,-,14,TRBV20-1,TGCAGTGCTAGAGAAGGAAGGGGCACAGATACGCAGTATTTT,CSAREGRGTDTQYF
TRBJ1-6,-,TRBD1,13,TRBV9,TGTGCCAGCGGACGACAGGGGGACTCACCCCTCCACTTT,CASGRQGDSPLHF
TRBJ2-3,-,-,15,TRBV5-4,TGTGCCAGCAGAATTTCGGTGGGGGTCACAGATACGCAGTATTTT,CASRISVGVTDTQYF
TRBJ2-1,-,-,13,TRBV14,TGTGCCAGCAGCCAAGTTTCGCTTCAGGGGCAGTTCTTC,CASSQVSLQGQFF
TRBJ2-1,-,-,13,TRBV24-1,TGTGCCACCAGTGATGGCCCACTAGAGGGGCAGTTCTTC,CATSDGPLEGQFF
TRBJ2-3,-,-,14,TRBV20-1,TGCAGTGCTAGAGCTGGCAACTATCCAGATACGCAGTATTTT,CSARAGNYPDTQYF
TRBJ2-7,-,-,12,TRBV20-1,TGCAGTGCTAGTAGTAGGTCCTACGAGCAGTACTTC,CSASSRSYEQYF
TRBJ1-1,-,-,14,TRBV12-3/TRBV12-4,TGTGCCATTCGCTTGGGGGGGAGGGACACTGAAGCTTTCTTT,CAIRLGGRDTEAFF
TRBJ1-1,-,TRBD1,14,TRBV29-1,TGCAGCGTTGACGGGGGACAGGGTAACACTGAAGCTTTCTTT,CSVDGGQGNTEAFF
TRBJ2-3,-,-,13,TRBV12-5,TGTGCCGACAGTGGGCAGGGCACAGATACGCAGTATTTT,CADSGQGTDTQYF
TRBJ2-5,-,TRBD2,14,TRBV20-1,TGCAGTGCTGACCTAGCGGGGGGCGAAGAGACCCAGTACTTC,CSADLAGGEETQYF
TRBJ1-5,-,TRBD1,14,TRBV6-2/TRBV6-3,TGTGCCAGCAGTTACCCCACAGGGGATTTACCCCAGCATTTT,CASSYPTGDLPQHF
TRBJ2-7,-,-,14,TRBV5-4,TGTGCCAGCAGCAAATCAGGGTCGGTCTACGAGCAGTACTTC,CASSKSGSVYEQYF
TRBJ2-7,-,-,15,TRBV4-2,TGTGCCAGCAGCCAAGATCGAGGTTCGTACTACGAGCAGTACTTC,CASSQDRGSYYEQYF
TRBJ2-5,-,-,14,TRBV7-7,TGTGCCAGCAGCTTAAGCAGGGTGGGAGAGACCCAGTACTTC,CASSLSRVGETQYF
TRBJ2-3,-,TRBD1,14,TRBV29-1,TGCAGCGGCTACGACAGGGGGCGGACAGATACGCAGTATTTT,CSGYDRGRTDTQYF
TRBJ1-6,-,TRBD1,14,TRBV29-1,TGCAGCGTCTCCCTCTCGACAGGGGGGGGGCCCCTCCACTTT,CSVSLSTGGGPLHF
TRBJ2-6,-,-,14,TRBV29-1,TGCAGCGTTGAAGCTGGCGTGGGGGCCAACGTCCTGACTTTC,CSVEAGVGANVLTF
TRBJ1-1,-,-,16,TRBV25-1,TGTGCCAGCCGGGGTTCGTATCCGAGAGAGGGGACTGAAGCTTTCTTT,CASRGSYPREGTEAFF
TRBJ2-2,-,TRBD2,15,TRBV9,TGTGCCAGCTCCCAGCGGGGGCCGAACACCGGGGAGCTGTTTTTT,CASSQRGPNTGELFF
TRBJ1-6,-,-,16,TRBV20-1,TGCAGTGCTAGAGTGACTAGACAAGGGGATAATTCACCCCTCCACTTT,CSARVTRQGDNSPLHF
TRBJ2-5,-,TRBD1,12,TRBV12-3/TRBV12-4,TGTGCCAGCAGTCAGGGGGCCGCCGCCCAGTACTTC,CASSQGAAAQYF
TRBJ2-7,-,TRBD1,15,TRBV27,TGTGCCAGCAGTTTGTGGGGACAGGAAGCCTACGAGCAGTACTTC,CASSLWGQEAYEQYF
TRBJ1-5,-,-,14,TRBV7-9,TGTGCCAGCAGCCAATCGGGACCCCATCAGCCCCAGCATTTT,CASSQSGPHQPQHF
TRBJ2-1,-,-,12,TRBV7-3,TGTGCCAGCAGCTTAACCCGGAATGAGCAGTTCTTC,CASSLTRNEQFF
TRBJ2-7,few,TRBD1,13,TRBV12-3/TRBV12-4,TGTGCCAGCAGTCGACAGGGGGTTTACGAGCAGTACTTC,CASSRQGVYEQYF
TRBJ2-3,-,-,13,TRBV6-4,TGTGCCAGCAGTGAATACGTAGGAGATACGCAGTATTTT,CASSEYVGDTQYF
TRBJ2-7,-,-,11,TRBV29-1,TGCAGCGTCGCCTGGACAGCCGAGCAGTACTTC,CSVAWTAEQYF
TRBJ1-5,-,-,14,TRBV7-8,TGTGCCAGCAGTCCCGGGGGGAGAGATCAGCCCCAGCATTTT,CASSPGGRDQPQHF
TRBJ1-3,-,TRBD1,15,TRBV7-2,TGTGCCAGCAGCCAAAGGACAGGGGCTGGAAACACCATATATTTT,CASSQRTGAGNTIYF
TRBJ2-1,-,TRBD2,23,TRBV20-1,TGCAGTGCTAGGGTCCCCCCGGCCTACGGGACTAGCGGGGCCCTCCTACAAGGATGGGAGCAGTTCTTC,CSARVPPAYGTSGALLQGWEQFF
TRBJ2-5,-,TRBD2,14,TRBV11-2,TGTGCCAGCAGCTTCTCTAGCGGGGTGGAGACCCAGTACTTC,CASSFSSGVETQYF
TRBJ1-2,-,-,14,TRBV12-3/TRBV12-4,TGTGCCAGCAGTTTAGTACAGGGAAACTATGGCTACACCTTC,CASSLVQGNYGYTF
TRBJ1-4,-,-,15,TRBV2,TGTGCCAGCAGTGATCCAGGGGCAACTAATGAAAAACTGTTTTTT,CASSDPGATNEKLFF
TRBJ1-2,once,-,18,TRBV21-1,TGTGCCAGCAGCACCAGGAGAGGACACAGGCGAACTAACTATGGCTACACCTTC,CASSTRRGHRRTNYGYTF
TRBJ2-5,once,-,17,TRBV7-8,TGTGCCAGCAGCTTAGACTCCGGGCGGAGAGAAGGAGAGACCCAGTACTTC,CASSLDSGRREGETQYF
TRBJ1-2,-,TRBD1,14,TRBV18,TGTGCCAGCTCACCCGGGACAGGGGGCGGCGGCTACACCTTC,CASSPGTGGGGYTF
TRBJ1-2,-,-,13,TRBV25-1,TGTGCCAGCAGTGACAAGGGGCGAAATGGCTACACCTTC,CASSDKGRNGYTF